Shown below are 23 T cell receptor beta chains from a single sample sequenced in a study of blood T cell repertoires in COVID-19. Repertoires were generated with immunoSEQ multiplex PCR, while TCRdb's copy carries only in-frame clones and drops some. This sample has roughly 150,000 clones; about four fifths occur once, and the top ten carry 10% to 15%. The sample consisted of peripheral blood. The origin of the receptors is a man between 65 and 79 years old who had recovered from COVID-19.

This chain links TRBV2 with TRBJ2-1, with a possible D match to TRBD2 (7 bases). Trimming left V 3 bases short and J 4 bases short, with 13 bases between. There are 15 residues in the CDR3. In germline, CDR1 is SNHLY, CDR2 FYNNEI. Here the CDR3 DNA reads TGTGCCAGCAGTGATCGGCGGGGGCAGTACAATGAGCAGTTCTTC. Protein sequence: CASSDRRGQYNEQFF.

This clone showed up just a few times. This rearrangement joins TRBV5-5 to TRBJ2-1; tentative D call: TRBD1 (5 bases). The CDR3 totals 13 residues. The germline CDR1 and CDR2 sequences are SGHKS and YYEKEE (reference sequence). The V gene lost 0 bases and the J gene lost 7 bases, with 8 bases spanning the gap. The CDR3 nucleotides are TGTGCCAGCAGCTTGGTGGGGCTTAATGAGCAGTTCTTC. This codes for CASSLVGLNEQFF.

This clone was counted a few times. The chain combines TRBV5-1 with TRBJ1-5; 7 nucleotides align to TRBD1. The CDR3 loop spans 15 amino acids. Germline CDR1 SGHRS, CDR2 YFSETQ. V shed 7 bases, J shed 5 bases, and the junction held 12 bases outside the gene matches. The CDR3 coding sequence is TGCGCCAGCTCCCCCGGGACAGTTTTAGATCAGCCCCAGCATTTT. This gives the protein CASSPGTVLDQPQHF.

The rearrangement links TRBV7-9 to TRBJ2-5; the D gene is possibly TRBD2 (5 bases). CDR1 SEHNR and CDR2 FQNEAQ come from the germline V gene (reference sequence). The ends were cut back, 0 bases at V and 5 bases at J, with 10 bases in the middle. This CDR3 comprises 14 residues. The chain's CDR3 is CASSLAGVLETQYF. DNA for the CDR3: TGTGCCAGCAGCTTAGCGGGAGTTCTGGAGACCCAGTACTTC.

The V gene is TRBV24-1, the J gene TRBJ1-1; TRBD1 might be the D (5 bases). This CDR3 has 13 residues. Germline V gives CDR1 KGHDR, CDR2 SFDVKD. V dropped 3 bases and J dropped 8 bases, with 12 bases sitting between them. Written as DNA, the CDR3 is TGTGCCACCAGTGATCACCCCGCAGGGGAAGCTTTCTTT. Its translation is CATSDHPAGEAFF.

This clone has ten or more counts. The chain recombines TRBV19 with TRBJ2-3, with no clear D. Trimming took 1 base from V and 0 from J, leaving 11 bases between them. This CDR3 region has 16 residues. Germline loops: CDR1 LNHDA, CDR2 SQIVND (reference sequence). The DNA for the CDR3 is TGTGCCAGTAGTATAGTCCAGGCCCCTAGCACAGATACGCAGTATTTT. Translation gives CASSIVQAPSTDTQYF.

The rearrangement joins TRBV9 to TRBJ2-1; D may be TRBD1 (5 bases). Germline lookup yields CDR1 SGDLS and CDR2 YYNGEE. Trimming stripped 0 bases from V and 1 base from J, with 8 bases between. The CDR3 spans 15 residues. CDR3 in amino acids: CASSVEGDSYNEQFF. The DNA of the CDR3 is TGTGCCAGCAGCGTAGAAGGGGATTCCTACAATGAGCAGTTCTTC.

The rearrangement uses TRBV5-1 and TRBJ2-1, with TRBD1 matching over 7 bases. CDR1 and CDR2 (germline): SGHRS, YFSETQ. V shed 3 bases and J 10 bases; nucleotides not matched to a gene: 13. This CDR3 comprises 15 residues. This CDR3 reads CASSSSQSGTAEQFF. CDR3 DNA sequence: TGCGCCAGCAGCTCGAGCCAATCCGGGACAGCCGAGCAGTTCTTC.

V is TRBV18 and J is TRBJ2-7; TRBD1 matches 9 bases. The CDR3 contains 14 residues. From germline, CDR1 is KGHSH and CDR2 LQKENI. V gave up 2 bases and J gave up 2 bases; unmatched junction bases: 1. In DNA form, the CDR3 reads TGTGCCAGCTCACCAGGGACAGGGACCTACGAGCAGTACTTC. Translated, it gives CASSPGTGTYEQYF.

In its sample, this clone was seen a few times. The chain has TRBV11-2 and TRBJ2-3; TRBD2 agrees at 9 bases. Germline CDR1 and CDR2: SGHAT and FQNNGV. There are 18 residues in the CDR3. V lost 3 bases and J lost 0; bases outside the gene matches: 10. CDR3 sequence reads: CASSFLRLAVLSTDTQYF. The CDR3 DNA sequence: TGTGCCAGCAGCTTTCTCCGACTAGCGGTCCTTAGCACAGATACGCAGTATTTT.

This clone was seen ten or more times. The chain couples TRBV5-6 to TRBJ2-2, with 8 bases identical to TRBD1. The germline CDR1 and CDR2 sequences are SGHDT and YYEEEE. The CDR3 is made up of 15 amino acids. The ends lost 0 bases at V and 3 bases at J; junction bases unmatched: 1. The CDR3 bases are TGTGCCAGCAGCTTGGTACAGGGGGACACCGGGGAGCTGTTTTTT. As protein: CASSLVQGDTGELFF.

This rearrangement joins TRBV10-2 to TRBJ2-7; D remains ambiguous. Germline V gene data show CDR1 as WSHSY and CDR2 as SAAADI. CDR3 length: 11 amino acids. With 6 bases removed from V and 2 bases from J, the gap between germline ends came to 5 bases. The CDR3 region is CASSDTYEQYF. CDR3 nucleotide sequence: TGCGCCAGCAGCGACACCTACGAGCAGTACTTC.

The genes are TRBV2 and TRBJ2-2; TRBD2 agrees at 8 bases. J gave up 0 bases and V 6 bases, and 3 bases lay outside the gene matches. The CDR3 is 15 amino acids. Germline V gives CDR1 SNHLY, CDR2 FYNNEI. The CDR3 is CASRAGGTNTGELFF. CDR3 DNA: TGTGCCAGCAGGGCGGGGGGAACGAACACCGGGGAGCTGTTTTTT. Based on the CDR3 plus reference TRBV2 and TRBJ2-2, the full variable domain is EPEVTQTPSHQVTQMGQEVILRCVPISNHLYFYWYRQILGQKVEFLVSFYNNEISEKSEIFDDQFSVERPDGSNFTLKIRSTKLEDSAMYFCASRAGGTNTGELFFGEGSRLTVL.

V and J are TRBV29-1 and TRBJ1-1; D remains unclear. The germline V and J ends were trimmed by 0 bases and 10 bases, with 15 bases remaining between them. The CDR3 has 13 residues. Looked up from germline, CDR1 is SQVTM and CDR2 is ANQGSEA. The CDR3 spells CSVEDRRGEGAFF. The CDR3 DNA sequence: TGCAGCGTTGAAGATAGGAGAGGAGAGGGAGCTTTCTTT. The whole variable domain, filled in from reference TRBV29-1 and TRBJ1-1, reads SAVISQKPSRDICQRGTSLTIQCQVDSQVTMMFWYRQQPGQSLTLIATANQGSEATYESGFVIDKFPISRPNLTFSTLTVSNMSPEDSSIYLCSVEDRRGEGAFFGQGTRLTVV.

The chain employs TRBV9 and TRBJ2-1; 9 nucleotides align to TRBD2. The CDR3 contains 18 residues. Trimming at V came to 4 bases and at J to 7 bases, leaving 18 bases not matched to a gene. From germline, CDR1 is SGDLS and CDR2 YYNGEE. CDR3 nucleotide sequence: TGTGCCAGCAGCCCAGAGATCGGTTGGGGGACTAGCCTGAATGAGCAGTTCTTC. This codes for CASSPEIGWGTSLNEQFF. Full variable domain (missing parts from reference TRBV9 and TRBJ2-1): DSGVTQTPKHLITATGQRVTLRCSPRSGDLSVYWYQQSLDQGLQFLIQYYNGEERAKGNILERFSAQQFPDLHSELNLSSLELGDSALYFCASSPEIGWGTSLNEQFFGPGTRLTVL.

The V gene is TRBV5-4, the J gene TRBJ1-2, with TRBD1 matching over 10 bases. Per germline, CDR1 SGHNT and CDR2 YYREEE (reference sequence). The CDR3 spans 18 residues. Trimming cost V 4 bases and J 4 bases; bases outside gene matches: 16. Written as DNA, the CDR3 is TGTGCCAGCAGCCAAAGAGGCCGGGACAGGGGTCCTGGCTATGGCTACACCTTC. Translation gives CASSQRGRDRGPGYGYTF.

The chain links TRBV28 to TRBJ2-6; 10 positions match TRBD1. The CDR3 extends over 18 amino acids. With 6 bases clipped from V and 1 base from J, the junction kept 9 bases outside the gene matches. Germline CDR1 is MDHEN and CDR2 is SYDVKM. CDR3 protein: CASRPVTGGSSGANVLTF. CDR3 coding DNA: TGTGCCAGCAGGCCGGTGACAGGGGGCAGTTCTGGGGCCAACGTCCTGACTTTC.

The chain joins TRBV7-8 to TRBJ2-7; the match to TRBD2 covers 8 bases. V gave up 1 base and J gave up 6 bases; unmatched junction bases: 2. The V gene's germline CDR1 is SGHVS and CDR2 FQNEAQ. The CDR3 sequence is 13 residues long. The CDR3, as DNA: TGTGCCAGCAGCTTAGGGAGCGGGAGCGAGCAGTACTTC. It translates to CASSLGSGSEQYF.

This clone has just one count. J is TRBJ1-5 and V is TRBV2; 11 bases map to TRBD1. The CDR3 consists of 17 residues. V gave up 3 bases and J gave up 3 bases; unmatched junction bases: 7. Germline V gives CDR1 SNHLY, CDR2 FYNNEI. The chain's CDR3 is CASSDSGQGAPNQPQHF. The CDR3 coding sequence is TGTGCCAGCAGTGATTCCGGACAGGGGGCCCCCAATCAGCCCCAGCATTTT.

The V and J genes are TRBV28 and TRBJ1-5; possible D gene TRBD1, 6 bases. Germline loops: CDR1 MDHEN, CDR2 SYDVKM. The CDR3 runs to 11 residues. V was trimmed by 2 bases and J by 12 bases, leaving 8 bases between them. CDR3: CASSLMDSQHF. As DNA, the CDR3 is TGTGCCAGCAGTTTAATGGACAGCCAGCATTTT.

The chain carries TRBV29-1 and TRBJ2-7, with D possibly TRBD2 on 7 matching bases. CDR1 and CDR2 (germline): SQVTM, ANQGSEA. CDR3 length equals 14 residues. V was cut by 2 bases and J by 4 bases, with 15 bases left in between. Here the CDR3 DNA reads TGCAGCGTTGAAACGGGGGGACAAAGATACGAGCAGTACTTC. Protein product: CSVETGGQRYEQYF.

V gene TRBV7-9 combines with J gene TRBJ1-2; 8 nucleotides line up with TRBD1. CDR1 is SEHNR and CDR2 is FQNEAQ in the germline V gene (reference sequence). CDR3 length: 14 amino acids. The J segment lost 2 bases and the V segment lost 5 bases, leaving 4 bases of the junction unmatched. The CDR3 loop reads CASSPGQGNYGYTF. In DNA, the CDR3 is TGTGCCAGCAGCCCCGGACAGGGCAACTATGGCTACACCTTC.

The CDR3 coding sequence is TGTGCCAGCAGTTCAGGGGGTGTAAGAGAGACCCAGTACTTC. As protein: CASSSGGVRETQYF. The chain combines TRBV28 with TRBJ2-5, with TRBD1 matching over 7 bases. CDR3 size: 14 residues. Germline lookup yields CDR1 MDHEN and CDR2 SYDVKM. V shed 4 bases and J 4 bases; nucleotides not matched to a gene: 6.